Each of the 25 T cell receptor beta chains below was sequenced from the same sample in a study of OX40 agonist ivuxolimab in advanced cancers. Method: immunoSEQ multiplex PCR; TCRdb's copy keeps in-frame clones and lacks some. In the table there are 55,000 to 75,000 clones, over 80% of which are singletons. Source: CD4+ or CD8+ T cells sorted from blood, taken in a trial of the OX40 agonist ivuxolimab. The receptors were sampled from an adult with an advanced solid tumor such as melanoma, head and neck, liver or kidney cancer.

The J gene is TRBJ2-7, the V gene TRBV7-2, with 8 bases identical to TRBD2. This CDR3 is 14 amino acids long. V lost 9 bases to trimming and J lost 4 bases; unmatched junction nucleotides: 11. Germline assignment: CDR1 SGHTA and CDR2 FQGNSA. CDR3 bases: TGTGCCAGTCACCCCGGACTAGCTCCGTACGAGCAGTACTTC. Translating it yields CASHPGLAPYEQYF.

The V and J genes are TRBV19 and TRBJ2-2; D uncertain. This CDR3 spans 15 amino acids. Germline V gives CDR1 LNHDA, CDR2 SQIVND (reference sequence). V lost 5 bases and J lost 7, with 17 bases in between. The CDR3 here is CASSLWTVLGGELFF. In DNA form, the CDR3 reads TGTGCCAGTAGTCTCTGGACGGTCTTGGGCGGGGAGCTGTTTTTT.

The J gene is TRBJ2-7, the V gene TRBV6-1, with D possibly being TRBD1 (6 bases). Trimming stripped 6 bases from V and 3 bases from J, with 15 bases between. CDR3 length: 14 amino acids. Germline V gives CDR1 MNHNS, CDR2 SASEGT. The CDR3 nucleotides are TGTGCCAGCAGGGGAATCAGGGGTTTCTACGAGCAGTACTTC. This translates into CASRGIRGFYEQYF.

The chain combines TRBV7-9 with TRBJ1-2; D is possibly TRBD1 (5 bases). V was trimmed by 2 bases and J by 8 bases, leaving 18 bases between them. CDR1 SEHNR and CDR2 FQNEAQ come from the germline V gene (reference sequence). The CDR3 has 15 residues. CDR3 loop: CASSLIDVGQGGYTF. DNA of the CDR3: TGTGCCAGCAGCTTAATCGACGTGGGTCAGGGCGGCTACACCTTC. The variable domain in full, with the rest retrieved from reference TRBV7-9 and TRBJ1-2, is DTGVSQNPRHKITKRGQNVTFRCDPISEHNRLYWYRQTLGQGPEFLTYFQNEAQLEKSRLLSDRFSAERPKGSFSTLEIQRTEQGDSAMYLCASSLIDVGQGGYTFGSGTRLTVV.

The genes are TRBV7-2 and TRBJ2-3, with 11 bases identical to TRBD2. CDR3 size: 15 residues. V lost 6 bases and J lost 0; bases outside the gene matches: 2. CDR1 and CDR2 (germline): SGHTA, FQGNSA. This CDR3 reads CASRGLAVSTDTQYF. The CDR3 nucleotides are TGTGCCAGCAGGGGACTAGCGGTTAGCACAGATACGCAGTATTTT.

V and J are TRBV11-2 and TRBJ1-1, with D unclear. CDR1 and CDR2 (germline): SGHAT, FQNNGV. The CDR3 is 16 amino acids. Trimming took off 3 bases at V and 5 bases at J, with 19 bases between the two ends. CDR3 protein: CASSFFDWEVGTEAFF. CDR3 bases: TGTGCCAGCAGCTTTTTTGATTGGGAGGTCGGGACTGAAGCTTTCTTT.

V gene TRBV15 combines with J gene TRBJ2-7, with 7 bases fitting TRBD1. The V gene's germline CDR1 is LNHNV and CDR2 YYDKDF (reference sequence). Trimming removed 3 bases from V and 1 base from J; junction bases left unmatched: 9. CDR3 size: 16 residues. CDR3 bases: TGTGCCACCAGCAGTGCCCTACAGACAGGGTCCTACGAGCAGTACTTC. Translating gives CATSSALQTGSYEQYF.

This clone was detected once. The chain is built from TRBV5-1 and TRBJ2-4, with D uncertain. V was shortened by 0 bases and J by 0 bases, with 10 bases between the two germline ends. CDR1 and CDR2 from the germline V gene are SGHRS and YFSETQ. The CDR3 has 16 amino acids. The chain's CDR3 is CASSLGAVTAKNIQYF. The CDR3 DNA is TGCGCCAGCAGCTTGGGGGCGGTCACAGCCAAAAACATTCAGTACTTC. Drawing the rest from reference TRBV5-1 and TRBJ2-4, the complete variable domain is KAGVTQTPRYLIKTRGQQVTLSCSPISGHRSVSWYQQTPGQGLQFLFEYFSETQRNKGNFPGRFSGRQFSNSRSEMNVSTLELGDSALYLCASSLGAVTAKNIQYFGAGTRLSVL.

This chain joins TRBV6-5 and TRBJ2-7, with a weak D call TRBD1 (6 bases). CDR1 is MNHEY and CDR2 is SVGAGI in the germline V gene. The CDR3 extends over 13 amino acids. V lost 7 bases, J lost 3 bases, and 13 bases lay in between. CDR3 protein: CASKNGQFYEQYF. CDR3 sequence (DNA): TGTGCCAGCAAGAACGGACAGTTCTACGAGCAGTACTTC.

The chain links TRBV4-1 to TRBJ2-5; D remains unclear. Germline lookup yields CDR1 MGHRA and CDR2 YSYEKL. The CDR3 consists of 16 residues. V was cut by 5 bases and J by 1 base, with 17 bases left in between. In DNA, the CDR3 is TGCGCCAGCAGCAAAAAGACTCATTATACCCAAGAGACCCAGTACTTC. As protein: CASSKKTHYTQETQYF.

The chain recombines TRBV5-1 with TRBJ1-2, with D hard to call. Germline V gene sequence: CDR1 SGHRS, CDR2 YFSETQ. V lost 4 bases, J lost 4 bases, and 14 bases lay in between. The CDR3 covers 14 residues. CDR3 region: CASSDLIIGYGYTF. The CDR3 DNA sequence: TGCGCCAGCAGCGACCTCATAATCGGCTATGGCTACACCTTC.

The V gene is TRBV4-3, the J gene TRBJ2-3; 11 nucleotides match TRBD1. CDR1 LGHNA and CDR2 YSLEER come from the germline V gene. Trimming at V came to 3 bases and at J to 3 bases, leaving 5 bases not matched to a gene. This CDR3 has 16 residues. This CDR3 reads CASSQQGQGVTDTQYF. In DNA form, the CDR3 reads TGCGCCAGCAGCCAGCAGGGACAGGGGGTGACAGATACGCAGTATTTT.

This sequence joins TRBV19 and TRBJ2-3; 8 nucleotides align to TRBD2. V was pared by 7 bases and J by 5 bases, with 8 bases of the junction left unmatched. Germline assignment: CDR1 LNHDA and CDR2 SQIVND (reference sequence). The CDR3 runs 14 residues. CDR3 in amino acids: CASTPPGGEDTQYF. CDR3 coding DNA: TGTGCCAGTACCCCTCCGGGGGGGGAAGATACGCAGTATTTT.

The chain couples TRBV4-2 to TRBJ2-1; a possible D gene is TRBD2 (6 bases). Trimming cost V 4 bases and J 3 bases, with 16 bases left between them. Germline CDR1 reads LGHNA; CDR2 reads YNFKEQ. The CDR3 has 16 residues. CDR3 nucleotide sequence: TGTGCCAGCAGCCCCTCCGGGGGAAGCTACTACAATGAGCAGTTCTTC. Translation gives CASSPSGGSYYNEQFF.

V is TRBV30 and J is TRBJ1-1, with a possible D match to TRBD1 (6 bases). This CDR3 spans 14 amino acids. Germline lookup yields CDR1 GTSNPN and CDR2 SVGIG (reference sequence). Trimming removed 4 bases at V and 0 bases at J, with 12 bases between. CDR3 sequence (DNA): TGTGCCTGGAAGGGGGGCCCCATGAACACTGAAGCTTTCTTT. Translating gives CAWKGGPMNTEAFF. The complete variable domain, with remaining parts taken from reference TRBV30 and TRBJ1-1, reads SQTIHQWPATLVQPVGSPLSLECTVEGTSNPNLYWYRQAAGRGLQLLFYSVGIGQISSEVPQNLSASRPQDRQFILSSKKLLLSDSGFYLCAWKGGPMNTEAFFGQGTRLTVV.

The V call is TRBV9, the J call TRBJ1-1, with D unresolved. The germline gives CDR1 SGDLS, CDR2 YYNGEE. The CDR3 extends over 13 amino acids. V lost 3 bases, J lost 8 bases, and 14 bases lay in between. The CDR3: CASSASTAGEAFF. The DNA for the CDR3 is TGTGCCAGCAGCGCGTCCACAGCGGGAGAAGCTTTCTTT.

The V call is TRBV29-1, the J call TRBJ1-5, with unresolved D. V dropped 4 bases and J dropped 5 bases, with 9 bases sitting between them. The CDR3 is 12 amino acids. CDR1 and CDR2 from the germline V gene are SQVTM and ANQGSEA. CDR3 nucleotides: TGCAGCGTTGGGGCCAGAGATCAGCCCCAGCATTTT. It translates to CSVGARDQPQHF.

The chain combines TRBV4-1 with TRBJ1-2; the D gene is possibly TRBD1 (6 bases). Germline V gene lookup returns CDR1 MGHRA and CDR2 YSYEKL. V gave up 3 bases and J gave up 7 bases, with 12 bases separating them. This CDR3 has 13 residues. The CDR3 DNA reads as TGCGCCAGCAGCCACCCGGGGGCCCTTGGCTACACCTTC. This encodes CASSHPGALGYTF.

This clone appeared once. The J gene is TRBJ1-2, the V gene TRBV13, with 9 bases lining up with TRBD1. V lost 3 bases, J lost 2 bases, and 1 base stayed unmatched. This CDR3 comprises 14 residues. Germline CDR1 is PRHDT and CDR2 is FYEKMQ (reference sequence). CDR3 loop: CASSFGQGNYGYTF. The DNA of the CDR3 is TGTGCCAGCAGCTTCGGACAGGGGAACTATGGCTACACCTTC.

This chain uses TRBV29-1 with TRBJ2-7; TRBD2 might be the D (5 bases). V shed 4 bases and J shed 3 bases, with 16 bases lying between them. Germline CDR1 reads SQVTM; CDR2 reads ANQGSEA. The CDR3 spans 14 residues. As DNA, the CDR3 is TGCAGCGTTGGTAGCGAGAAGACCGGCTACGAGCAGTACTTC. This translates into CSVGSEKTGYEQYF.

The rearrangement uses TRBV2 and TRBJ1-5; 7 positions agree with TRBD1. Germline values: CDR1 SNHLY, CDR2 FYNNEI. J gave up 6 bases and V 5 bases, and 7 bases lay outside the gene matches. CDR3 length equals 14 residues. CDR3 amino acids: CASSFDRVVQPQHF. Here the CDR3 DNA reads TGTGCCAGCAGTTTTGACAGGGTAGTTCAGCCCCAGCATTTT.

This clone was seen once. The chain is built from TRBV6-1 and TRBJ2-7; D is perhaps TRBD2 (6 bases). The CDR3 loop spans 14 amino acids. CDR1 is MNHNS, CDR2 SASEGT, per germline. V was trimmed by 5 bases and J by 1 base, leaving 12 bases between them. The CDR3 nucleotides read TGTGCCAGCAGTCTTTGGGACTTGTCCTACGAGCAGTACTTC. It yields the protein CASSLWDLSYEQYF.

The chain links TRBV5-6 to TRBJ1-5; the match to TRBD1 covers 7 bases. CDR1 SGHDT and CDR2 YYEEEE come from the germline V gene. This CDR3 comprises 15 residues. The trim removed 0 bases at V and 5 bases at J, leaving 5 bases unmatched. The CDR3 DNA follows: TGTGCCAGCAGCTTGGCTCAGGGGGGTTATCAGCCCCAGCATTTT. This codes for CASSLAQGGYQPQHF. Full variable domain (missing parts from reference TRBV5-6 and TRBJ1-5): DAGVTQSPTHLIKTRGQQVTLRCSPKSGHDTVSWYQQALGQGPQFIFQYYEEEERQRGNFPDRFSGHQFPNYSSELNVNALLLGDSALYLCASSLAQGGYQPQHFGDGTRLSIL.

The genes are TRBV6-1 and TRBJ1-6; D is uncertain. CDR3 length: 13 amino acids. CDR1 is MNHNS and CDR2 is SASEGT in the germline V gene. Trimming stripped 1 base from V and 6 bases from J, with 4 bases between. The CDR3 DNA reads TGTGCCAGCAGTGAAGTGGGTAATTCACCCCTCCACTTT. Translating it yields CASSEVGNSPLHF.

This chain connects TRBV4-2 to TRBJ2-7, with unresolved D. The germline CDR1 and CDR2 sequences are LGHNA and YNFKEQ. This CDR3 region has 20 residues. V was trimmed by 1 base and J by 0 bases, leaving 25 bases between them. CDR3 nucleotides: TGTGCCAGCAGCCAAGGTTCCCTCCCTTTGACAAGTACTATCTCCTACGAGCAGTACTTC. Translating it yields CASSQGSLPLTSTISYEQYF.